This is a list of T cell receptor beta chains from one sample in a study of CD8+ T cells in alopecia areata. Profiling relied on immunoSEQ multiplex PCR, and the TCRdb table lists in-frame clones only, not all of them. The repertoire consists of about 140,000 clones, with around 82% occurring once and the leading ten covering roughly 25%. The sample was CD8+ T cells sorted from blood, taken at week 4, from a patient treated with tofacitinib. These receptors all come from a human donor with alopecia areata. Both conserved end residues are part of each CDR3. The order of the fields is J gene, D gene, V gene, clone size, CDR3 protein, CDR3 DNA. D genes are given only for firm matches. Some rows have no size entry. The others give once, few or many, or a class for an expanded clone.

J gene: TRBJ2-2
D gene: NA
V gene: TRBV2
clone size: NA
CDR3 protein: CASSVNTGELFF
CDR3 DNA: TGTGCCAGCAGCGTAAACACCGGGGAGCTGTTTTTT

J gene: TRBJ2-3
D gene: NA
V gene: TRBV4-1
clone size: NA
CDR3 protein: CASSQGVVAPGTDTQYF
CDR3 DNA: TGCGCCAGCAGCCAAGGGGTAGTGGCTCCCGGCACAGATACGCAGTATTTT

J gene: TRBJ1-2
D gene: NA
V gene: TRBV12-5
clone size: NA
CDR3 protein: CASGSSGGYTF
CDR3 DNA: TGTGCTAGTGGTTCGAGTGGTGGCTACACCTTC

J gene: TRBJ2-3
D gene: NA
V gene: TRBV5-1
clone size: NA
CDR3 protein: CASSLTGLPDTQYF
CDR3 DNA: TGCGCCAGCAGCTTGACAGGGTTACCAGATACGCAGTATTTT

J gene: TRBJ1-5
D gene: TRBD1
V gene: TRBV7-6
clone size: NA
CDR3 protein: CASSLDRGLQPQHF
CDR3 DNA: TGTGCCAGCAGCCTCGACAGGGGGCTTCAGCCCCAGCATTTT

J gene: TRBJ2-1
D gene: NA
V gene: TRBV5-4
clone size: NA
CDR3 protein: CASSLGRGQQFF
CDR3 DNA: TGTGCCAGCAGCTTGGGGCGGGGCCAGCAGTTCTTC

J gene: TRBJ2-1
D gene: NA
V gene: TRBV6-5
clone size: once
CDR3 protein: CASSYSLGEINEQFF
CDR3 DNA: TGTGCCAGCAGTTACTCCCTCGGCGAGATTAATGAGCAGTTCTTC

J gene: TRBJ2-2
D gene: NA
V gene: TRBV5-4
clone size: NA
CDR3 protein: CASSFSTGELFF
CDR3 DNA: TGTGCCAGCAGCTTTAGCACCGGGGAGCTGTTTTTT

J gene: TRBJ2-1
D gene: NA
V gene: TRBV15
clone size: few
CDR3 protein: CATSIGTYPTPQFF
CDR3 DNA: TGTGCCACCAGCATCGGGACATACCCTACCCCCCAGTTCTTC

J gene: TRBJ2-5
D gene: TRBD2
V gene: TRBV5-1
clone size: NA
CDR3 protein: CASSYGLAGQETQYF
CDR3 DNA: TGCGCCAGCAGCTATGGACTAGCGGGCCAAGAGACCCAGTACTTC

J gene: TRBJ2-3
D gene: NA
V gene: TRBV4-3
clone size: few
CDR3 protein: CASSQEVPRSAADTQYF
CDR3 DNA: TGCGCCAGCAGCCAAGAGGTCCCCAGGTCCGCCGCAGATACGCAGTATTTT

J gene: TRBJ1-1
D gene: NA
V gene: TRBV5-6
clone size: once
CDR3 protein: CASSWTGGTEAFF
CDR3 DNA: TGTGCCAGCAGCTGGACCGGGGGGACTGAAGCTTTCTTT

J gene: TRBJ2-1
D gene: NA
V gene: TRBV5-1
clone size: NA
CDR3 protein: CASSLAGQGSSYNEQFF
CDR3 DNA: TGCGCCAGCAGCTTGGCGGGTCAGGGGAGCTCCTACAATGAGCAGTTCTTC

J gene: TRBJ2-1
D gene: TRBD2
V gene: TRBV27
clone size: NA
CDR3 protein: CASSLGPGGNEQFF
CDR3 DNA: TGTGCCAGCAGTTTGGGCCCCGGGGGGAATGAGCAGTTCTTC

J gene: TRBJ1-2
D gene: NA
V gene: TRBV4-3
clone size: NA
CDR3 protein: CASSQYDAVNYGYTF
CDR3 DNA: TGCGCCAGCAGCCAATATGACGCAGTTAACTATGGCTACACCTTC

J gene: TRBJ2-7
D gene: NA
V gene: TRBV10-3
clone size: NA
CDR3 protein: CAISEGRDTYEQYF
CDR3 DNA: TGTGCCATCAGTGAGGGCAGGGATACCTACGAGCAGTACTTC

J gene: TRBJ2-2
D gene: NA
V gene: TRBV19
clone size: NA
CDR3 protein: CASSTGELSELFF
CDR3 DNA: TGTGCCAGTAGTACCGGGGAGTTATCCGAGCTGTTTTTT

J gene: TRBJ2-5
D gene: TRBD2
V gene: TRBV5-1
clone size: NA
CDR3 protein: CASGDLLAGEETQYF
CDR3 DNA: TGCGCCAGCGGGGATCTACTAGCGGGGGAAGAGACCCAGTACTTC

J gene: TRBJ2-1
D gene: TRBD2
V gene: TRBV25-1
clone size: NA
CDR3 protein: CASSDPSGGTYNEQFF
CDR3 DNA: TGTGCCAGCAGTGACCCGAGCGGGGGCACCTACAATGAGCAGTTCTTC

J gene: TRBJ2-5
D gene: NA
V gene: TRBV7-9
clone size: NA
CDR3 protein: CASSPLLETQYF
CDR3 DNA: TGTGCCAGCAGCCCTCTTCTAGAGACCCAGTACTTC

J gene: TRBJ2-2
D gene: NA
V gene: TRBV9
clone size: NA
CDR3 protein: CASSAQEGANTGELFF
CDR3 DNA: TGTGCCAGCAGCGCTCAGGAGGGGGCGAACACCGGGGAGCTGTTTTTT

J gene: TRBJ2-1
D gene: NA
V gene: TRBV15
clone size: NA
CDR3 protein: CATSEGLKTNEQFF
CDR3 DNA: TGTGCCACCAGCGAAGGGCTGAAGACTAATGAGCAGTTCTTC

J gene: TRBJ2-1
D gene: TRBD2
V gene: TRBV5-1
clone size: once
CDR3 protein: CASSPTAGGYNEQFF
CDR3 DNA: TGCGCCAGCAGCCCGACAGCGGGGGGGTACAATGAGCAGTTCTTC

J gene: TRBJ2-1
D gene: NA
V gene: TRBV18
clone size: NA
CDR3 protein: CASSPRLGPSSYNEQFF
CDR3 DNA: TGTGCCAGCTCACCACGGCTCGGGCCGAGCTCCTACAATGAGCAGTTCTTC

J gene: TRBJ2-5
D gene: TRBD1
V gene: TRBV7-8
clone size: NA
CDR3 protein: CASKSPGQGVRKETQYF
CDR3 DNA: TGTGCCAGTAAATCACCGGGACAGGGGGTCAGAAAAGAGACCCAGTACTTC

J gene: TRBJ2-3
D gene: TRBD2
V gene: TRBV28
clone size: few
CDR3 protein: CAIQTSGGADTQYF
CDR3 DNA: TGTGCCATCCAGACTAGCGGGGGCGCAGATACGCAGTATTTT

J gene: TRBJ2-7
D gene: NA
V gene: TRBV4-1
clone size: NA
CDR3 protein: CASSQGTGYEQYF
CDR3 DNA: TGCGCCAGCAGCCAAGGGACTGGCTACGAGCAGTACTTC

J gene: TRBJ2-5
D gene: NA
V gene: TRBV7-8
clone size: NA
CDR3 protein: CASSLARLVETQYF
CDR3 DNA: TGTGCCAGCAGCTTAGCAAGACTAGTGGAGACCCAGTACTTC

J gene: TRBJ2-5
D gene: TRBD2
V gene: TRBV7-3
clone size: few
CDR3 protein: CASRRGTPKPPEEETQYF
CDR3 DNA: TGTGCCAGCCGGCGGGGGACTCCGAAACCTCCGGAAGAAGAGACCCAGTACTTC

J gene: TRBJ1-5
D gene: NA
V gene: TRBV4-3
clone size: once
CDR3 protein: CASSQATGSNQPQHF
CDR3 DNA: TGCGCCAGCAGCCAAGCGACGGGGTCTAATCAGCCCCAGCATTTT

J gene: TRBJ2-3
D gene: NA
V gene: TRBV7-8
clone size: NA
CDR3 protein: CASSLGHSEADTQYF
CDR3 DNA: TGTGCCAGCAGCTTAGGACATTCGGAGGCAGATACGCAGTATTTT

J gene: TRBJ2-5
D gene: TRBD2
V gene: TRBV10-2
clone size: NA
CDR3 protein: CASSGGTSGDQETQYF
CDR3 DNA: TGCGCCAGCAGTGGTGGGACTAGCGGGGATCAAGAGACCCAGTACTTC

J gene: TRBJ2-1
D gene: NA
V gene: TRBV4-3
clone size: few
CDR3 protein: CASGGGGVNEQFF
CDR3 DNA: TGCGCCAGCGGAGGCGGGGGCGTCAATGAGCAGTTCTTC

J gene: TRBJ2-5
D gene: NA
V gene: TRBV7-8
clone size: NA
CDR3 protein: CASSFLEQVQETQYF
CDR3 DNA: TGTGCCAGCAGCTTCCTCGAGCAGGTGCAAGAGACCCAGTACTTC

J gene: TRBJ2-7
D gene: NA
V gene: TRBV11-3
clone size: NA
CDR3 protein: CASSPRAVTSEQYF
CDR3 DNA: TGTGCCAGCAGCCCGAGGGCTGTAACCAGCGAGCAGTACTTC

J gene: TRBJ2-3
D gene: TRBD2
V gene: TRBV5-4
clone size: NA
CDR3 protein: CASTPPGLALDTQYF
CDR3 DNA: TGTGCCAGCACCCCCCCGGGACTAGCGCTAGATACGCAGTATTTT

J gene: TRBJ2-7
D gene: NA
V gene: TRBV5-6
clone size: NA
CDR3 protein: CASSPTDEVYEQYF
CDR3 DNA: TGTGCCAGCAGCCCCACAGATGAGGTCTACGAGCAGTACTTC

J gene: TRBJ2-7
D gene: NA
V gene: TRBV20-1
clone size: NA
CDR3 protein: CSAGQYYEQYF
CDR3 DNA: TGCAGTGCTGGACAATACTACGAGCAGTACTTC

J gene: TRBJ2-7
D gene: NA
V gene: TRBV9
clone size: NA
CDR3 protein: CASSEGGGISYEQYF
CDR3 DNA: TGTGCCAGCAGCGAGGGGGGCGGGATTTCCTACGAGCAGTACTTC

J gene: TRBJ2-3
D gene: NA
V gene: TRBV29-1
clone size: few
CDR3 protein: CSVEDLGPQTDTQYF
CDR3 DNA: TGCAGCGTTGAAGATCTGGGACCCCAAACAGATACGCAGTATTTT

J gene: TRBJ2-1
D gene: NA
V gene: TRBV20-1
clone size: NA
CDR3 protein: CSVAATAEQFF
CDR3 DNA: TGCAGTGTAGCCGCCACTGCTGAGCAGTTCTTC

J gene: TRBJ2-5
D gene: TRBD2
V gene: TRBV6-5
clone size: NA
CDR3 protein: CASSYGRGQETQYF
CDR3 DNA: TGTGCCAGCAGTTACGGGCGGGGGCAAGAGACCCAGTACTTC

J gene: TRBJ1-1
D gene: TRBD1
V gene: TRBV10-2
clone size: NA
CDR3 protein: CASTSLRDRVNTEAFF
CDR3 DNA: TGCGCCAGCACCTCACTCCGGGACAGGGTTAACACTGAAGCTTTCTTT

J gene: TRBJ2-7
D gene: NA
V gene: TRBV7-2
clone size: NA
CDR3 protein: CASSFGAYEQYF
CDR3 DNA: TGTGCCAGCAGCTTTGGGGCCTACGAGCAGTACTTC

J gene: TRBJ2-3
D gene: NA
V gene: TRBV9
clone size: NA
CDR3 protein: CASSVSGRRSTDTQYF
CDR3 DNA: TGTGCCAGCAGCGTATCGGGACGCCGAAGCACAGATACGCAGTATTTT

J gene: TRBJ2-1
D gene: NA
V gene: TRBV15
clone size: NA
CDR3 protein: CATSRELENFYNEQFF
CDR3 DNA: TGTGCCACCAGCAGAGAATTAGAGAACTTCTACAATGAGCAGTTCTTC

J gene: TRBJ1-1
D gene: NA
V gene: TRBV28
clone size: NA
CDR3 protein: CASSPTGYTEAFF
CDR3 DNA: TGTGCCAGCAGTCCTACAGGGTACACTGAAGCTTTCTTT

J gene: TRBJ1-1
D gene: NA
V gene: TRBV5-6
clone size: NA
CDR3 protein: CASSLALSKGTEAFF
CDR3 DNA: TGTGCCAGCAGCTTGGCCCTAAGCAAGGGGACTGAAGCTTTCTTT

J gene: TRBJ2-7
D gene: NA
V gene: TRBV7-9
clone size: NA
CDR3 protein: CASSFSSAYEQYF
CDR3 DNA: TGTGCCAGCAGCTTCAGTTCTGCCTACGAGCAGTACTTC

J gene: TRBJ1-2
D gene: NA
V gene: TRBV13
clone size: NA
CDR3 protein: CASNRGENGGYTF
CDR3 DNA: TGTGCCAGCAACCGGGGGGAGAACGGAGGCTACACCTTC

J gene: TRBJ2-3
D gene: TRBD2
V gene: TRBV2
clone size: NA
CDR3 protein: CASSEDGSGGADTQYF
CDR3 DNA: TGTGCCAGCAGTGAAGATGGGAGCGGGGGGGCCGATACGCAGTATTTT

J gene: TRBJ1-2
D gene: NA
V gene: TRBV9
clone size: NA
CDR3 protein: CASSGGPTTGLYGYTF
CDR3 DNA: TGTGCCAGCAGCGGAGGCCCCACGACAGGACTATATGGCTACACCTTC

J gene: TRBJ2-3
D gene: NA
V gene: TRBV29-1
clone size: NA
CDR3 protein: CSARTSLWDTDTQYF
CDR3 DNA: TGCAGCGCTAGGACATCCTTATGGGACACAGATACGCAGTATTTT

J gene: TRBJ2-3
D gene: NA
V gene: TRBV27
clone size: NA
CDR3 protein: CASSSRSGRGTQYF
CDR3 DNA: TGTGCCAGCAGTTCACGTTCGGGGCGGGGAACGCAGTATTTT

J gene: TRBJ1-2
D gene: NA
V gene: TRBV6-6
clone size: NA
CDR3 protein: CASQLGDGYTF
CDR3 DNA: TGTGCCAGCCAACTGGGGGATGGCTACACCTTC

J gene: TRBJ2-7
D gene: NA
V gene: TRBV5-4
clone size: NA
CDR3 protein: CASSFGSYSYEQYF
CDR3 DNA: TGTGCCAGCAGCTTCGGTAGTTACTCCTACGAGCAGTACTTC

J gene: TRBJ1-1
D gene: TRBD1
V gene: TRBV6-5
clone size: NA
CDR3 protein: CAISGGTGTEAFF
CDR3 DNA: TGTGCCATCAGTGGAGGGACAGGCACTGAAGCTTTCTTT

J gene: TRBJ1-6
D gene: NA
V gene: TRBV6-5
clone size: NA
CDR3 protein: CASSPAWEGSSPLHF
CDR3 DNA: TGTGCCAGCAGCCCAGCATGGGAGGGTAGTTCACCCCTCCACTTT

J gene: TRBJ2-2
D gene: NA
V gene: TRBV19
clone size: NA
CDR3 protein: CASSPRVTGELFF
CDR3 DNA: TGTGCCAGTAGCCCCAGGGTTACCGGGGAGCTGTTTTTT

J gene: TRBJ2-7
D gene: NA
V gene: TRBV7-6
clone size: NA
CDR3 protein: CASSSGQPEQYF
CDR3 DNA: TGTGCCAGCAGCTCCGGACAGCCGGAGCAGTACTTC